The 26 T cell receptor beta chains below all came from one sample that was sequenced in a study of radiation and T cells in renal cell carcinoma. The time point is: baseline pretreatment blood. Treatment noted: 15 Gy SBRT to primary tumor, nephrectomy 4 weeks later. Profiled with immunoSEQ multiplex PCR; TCRdb holds only in-frame clones, not every one. The table includes about 59,000 clones, 65% to 85% detected once. The input for sequencing was blood, taken from a patient whose treatment included radiotherapy and nephrectomy. Source of these receptors: a man in his fifties or sixties with renal cell carcinoma.

This clone has more than one count but fewer than ten. The chain has TRBV7-6 and TRBJ1-2; D gene ambiguous. The V and J ends lost 2 bases and 2 bases respectively, with 9 bases between them. The length of the CDR3 is 14 residues. CDR1 and CDR2 (germline): SGHVS, FNYEAQ. The CDR3: CASSLREGNYGYTF. CDR3 DNA: TGTGCCAGCAGCTTAAGGGAGGGAAACTATGGCTACACCTTC.

The chain has TRBV12-5 and TRBJ1-3, with D possibly TRBD1 on 6 matching bases. This CDR3 has 14 residues. The V gene's germline CDR1 is LGHNT and CDR2 FRNRAP. V lost 6 bases and J lost 1, with 10 bases in between. The CDR3 reads CASGLTGSGNTIYF. DNA of the CDR3: TGTGCTAGTGGCTTAACAGGGTCTGGAAACACCATATATTTT.

The chain joins TRBV6-5 to TRBJ2-5; D might be TRBD2 (5 bases). Per the germline V gene, CDR1 is MNHEY and CDR2 is SVGAGI. V lost 8 bases and J lost 4, with 11 bases in between. This CDR3 is built from 12 residues. The CDR3 region is CASLGRGETQYF. The CDR3 nucleotides are TGTGCCAGCTTAGGACGGGGAGAGACCCAGTACTTC.

The rearrangement links TRBV7-9 to TRBJ1-1, with 7 bases identical to TRBD1. Losses at the gene ends were 5 bases for V and 1 base for J; bases not matched to a gene: 7. CDR1 SEHNR and CDR2 FQNEAQ come from the germline V gene (reference sequence). This CDR3 is 15 amino acids long. CDR3 sequence: CASSQRTGENTEAFF. DNA of the CDR3: TGTGCCAGCAGCCAACGGACAGGCGAGAACACTGAAGCTTTCTTT.

The chain couples TRBV5-1 to TRBJ2-5; D possibly corresponds to TRBD1 (5 bases). CDR3 size: 15 residues. The germline gives CDR1 SGHRS, CDR2 YFSETQ. Trimming left V 1 base short and J 1 base short, with 11 bases between. In nucleotides, the CDR3 is TGCGCCAGCAGCTTGTGGGGCCACCCCCAAGAGACCCAGTACTTC. Residues: CASSLWGHPQETQYF.

The genes are TRBV10-2 and TRBJ1-2; perhaps TRBD1 as D (6 bases). The CDR3 spans 13 residues. Germline V gives CDR1 WSHSY, CDR2 SAAADI. The V and J ends lost 6 bases and 0 bases respectively, with 8 bases between them. CDR3: CASRDRSNYGYTF. The CDR3 region has the DNA TGCGCCAGCAGGGACAGATCTAACTATGGCTACACCTTC.

The genes are TRBV7-8 and TRBJ2-7, with a possible D match to TRBD2 (6 bases). Germline V CDR1 and CDR2: SGHVS, FQNEAQ. The CDR3 sequence is 15 residues long. Trimming removed 5 bases at V and 3 bases at J, with 17 bases between. The DNA of the CDR3 is TGTGCCAGCAGCCTCGGACGGTGGAGGGACTACGAGCAGTACTTC. Encoded protein: CASSLGRWRDYEQYF.

J is TRBJ1-2 and V is TRBV7-2, with D maybe TRBD1 (6 bases). CDR3 length: 16 residues. The V and J ends lost 4 bases and 7 bases respectively, with 22 bases between them. In germline, CDR1 is SGHTA, CDR2 FQGNSA. The CDR3 loop reads CASSSPTGHPSGGYTF. The CDR3 DNA reads TGTGCCAGCAGCTCTCCTACGGGACACCCATCCGGTGGCTACACCTTC.

The chain employs TRBV7-2 and TRBJ1-2, with 8 bases lining up with TRBD1. The V and J ends lost 5 bases and 7 bases, in that order; junction bases with no gene match: 9. CDR3 length equals 14 residues. Germline V gene sequence: CDR1 SGHTA, CDR2 FQGNSA. This chain's CDR3 is CASSVDRGWGGYTF. The CDR3 DNA reads as TGTGCCAGCAGCGTAGACAGGGGATGGGGTGGCTACACCTTC.

The chain combines TRBV18 with TRBJ1-3, with 7 bases that match TRBD1. The CDR3 spans 15 residues. Per germline, CDR1 KGHSH and CDR2 LQKENI. V trimming: 5 bases; J trimming: 2 bases; junction bases outside the gene matches: 6. The CDR3 nucleotides are TGTGCCAGCTCATTGAATACAGGGGCTGGAAACACCATATATTTT. This translates into CASSLNTGAGNTIYF.

The V and J genes are TRBV14 and TRBJ1-2; 7 bases align to TRBD1. This CDR3 spans 15 amino acids. The trim removed 0 bases at V and 5 bases at J, leaving 6 bases unmatched. CDR1 and CDR2 from the germline V gene are SGHDN and FVKESK. The CDR3 DNA sequence: TGTGCCAGCAGCCAAGATCTCCAGGGGGTGTATGGCTACACCTTC. Translated, it gives CASSQDLQGVYGYTF.

V usage is TRBV7-2 and J usage is TRBJ2-2, with TRBD1 matching 7 bases. The CDR3 consists of 15 residues. With V trimmed by 1 base and J by 5 bases, 4 bases remained unmatched. Germline lookup yields CDR1 SGHTA and CDR2 FQGNSA. CDR3 sequence (DNA): TGTGCCAGCAGCTTAGGGCAGGGGGTGACCGGGGAGCTGTTTTTT. This sequence encodes CASSLGQGVTGELFF.

The chain has TRBV13 and TRBJ1-6; TRBD1 might be the D (5 bases). V lost 5 bases to trimming and J lost 9 bases, with 14 bases between them. The CDR3 is 14 amino acids. Germline-derived CDR1 and CDR2 are PRHDT and FYEKMQ (reference sequence). The DNA of the CDR3 is TGTGCCAGCAGCGTCCAGGGAGGCGGTTCACCCCTCCACTTT. Translated: CASSVQGGGSPLHF. The full variable domain, rest sourced from reference TRBV13 and TRBJ1-6, is AAGVIQSPRHLIKEKRETATLKCYPIPRHDTVYWYQQGPGQDPQFLISFYEKMQSDKGSIPDRFSAQQFSDYHSELNMSSLELGDSALYFCASSVQGGGSPLHFGNGTRLTVT.

The chain couples TRBV14 to TRBJ1-2, with unresolved D. The CDR3 is 15 amino acids. V dropped 1 base and J dropped 4 bases, with 13 bases sitting between them. Germline lookup yields CDR1 SGHDN and CDR2 FVKESK. Written as DNA, the CDR3 is TGTGCCAGCAGCCAAGTAGAAGGAGGCCGCTATGGCTACACCTTC. Amino acid sequence: CASSQVEGGRYGYTF.

The genes are TRBV19 and TRBJ1-2; 12 bases map to TRBD1. The ends lost 5 bases at V and 4 bases at J; junction bases unmatched: 11. CDR1 LNHDA and CDR2 SQIVND come from the germline V gene (reference sequence). This CDR3 has 17 residues. The CDR3 nucleotides read TGTGCCAGTAGTCACCACGGGACAGGGGGCGCAGGCTATGGCTACACCTTC. Protein product: CASSHHGTGGAGYGYTF.

This clone was counted a few times. The rearrangement links TRBV29-1 to TRBJ1-4; tentative D call: TRBD1 (5 bases). The CDR3 extends over 13 amino acids. Germline V gives CDR1 SQVTM, CDR2 ANQGSEA. V lost 2 bases, J lost 5 bases, and 9 bases lay in between. CDR3 sequence (DNA): TGCAGCGTTGAAAGGCAGGGCAATGAAAAACTGTTTTTT. Amino acid sequence: CSVERQGNEKLFF.

V usage is TRBV18 and J usage is TRBJ2-1; a possible D gene is TRBD2 (6 bases). The V gene lost 1 base and the J gene lost 2 bases, with 12 bases spanning the gap. This CDR3 has 16 amino acids. Per the germline V gene, CDR1 is KGHSH and CDR2 is LQKENI. The CDR3 protein is CASSPLGGPTYNEQFF. CDR3 coding DNA: TGTGCCAGCTCACCACTGGGGGGACCAACCTACAATGAGCAGTTCTTC.

The J gene is TRBJ2-4, the V gene TRBV9, with 9 bases aligning to TRBD2. CDR1 and CDR2 from the germline V gene are SGDLS and YYNGEE. V trimming: 0 bases; J trimming: 9 bases; junction bases outside the gene matches: 7. CDR3 length: 15 residues. The chain's CDR3 is CASSVGSSGSPIQYF. Written as DNA, the CDR3 is TGTGCCAGCAGCGTAGGAAGTAGCGGGAGTCCCATTCAGTACTTC.

The chain uses TRBV7-3 and TRBJ1-1; TRBD1 might be the D (6 bases). The CDR3 length is 15 residues. Deletions cut 0 bases from V and 1 base from J, with 9 bases between. Germline values: CDR1 SGHTA, CDR2 FQGTGA. CDR3 DNA sequence: TGTGCCAGCAGCTTAACGGGGGCAGAGAACACTGAAGCTTTCTTT. This translates into CASSLTGAENTEAFF.

This clone was observed once. An end of the junction does not agree with germline; a read error may underlie this. The chain recombines TRBV6-6 with TRBJ1-1; D is perhaps TRBD1 (5 bases). The CDR3 is 13 residues long. Germline V gene lookup returns CDR1 MNHNY and CDR2 SVGAGI (reference sequence). The CDR3 sequence is CASSYGTGYEVFF. As DNA, the CDR3 is TGTGCCAGCAGTTACGGGACGGGCTATGAAGTTTTCTTT.

The J gene is TRBJ2-1, the V gene TRBV11-2; unclear D gene. Per the germline V gene, CDR1 is SGHAT and CDR2 is FQNNGV. Trimming removed 3 bases from V and 6 bases from J, with 15 bases in between. This CDR3 contains 15 residues. The CDR3 loop reads CASSFPGPDGNEQFF. CDR3 in DNA: TGTGCCAGCAGCTTTCCGGGCCCGGATGGCAATGAGCAGTTCTTC.

The V gene is TRBV4-3, the J gene TRBJ2-5; TRBD2 agrees at 8 bases. In germline, CDR1 is LGHNA, CDR2 YSLEER. The CDR3 is 15 residues long. Germline trimming cut 0 bases from V and 4 bases from J; bases unmatched to any gene: 4. The CDR3 spells CASSQEIRGGETQYF. The CDR3 DNA sequence: TGCGCCAGCAGCCAAGAAATCCGGGGGGGAGAGACCCAGTACTTC.

The chain uses TRBV27 and TRBJ2-1, with 7 positions matching TRBD2. V gave up 5 bases and J gave up 1 base; unmatched junction bases: 8. This CDR3 comprises 16 residues. Germline CDR1 reads MNHEY; CDR2 reads SMNVEV (reference sequence). DNA for the CDR3: TGTGCCAGCAGTATCATAGCGGGCCTTTCCTACAATGAGCAGTTCTTC. Translation gives CASSIIAGLSYNEQFF.

The table lists this clone with a count of one. This rearrangement joins TRBV19 to TRBJ1-4; D remains ambiguous. CDR1 is LNHDA, CDR2 SQIVND, per germline (reference sequence). The CDR3 length is 17 residues. Trimming cost V 5 bases and J 0 bases, with 16 bases left between them. CDR3 bases: TGTGCCAGTAGTTATACAAGCGGCGCCGCAACTAATGAAAAACTGTTTTTT. It encodes CASSYTSGAATNEKLFF.

The chain recombines TRBV11-3 with TRBJ1-1; D remains unclear. The length of the CDR3 is 11 residues. CDR1 is SGHNT and CDR2 is YENEEA in the germline V gene. Trimming cost V 5 bases and J 1 base, with 2 bases left between them. The CDR3 sequence: CASSANTEAFF. CDR3 in DNA: TGTGCCAGCAGCGCGAACACTGAAGCTTTCTTT. The complete variable domain, with remaining parts taken from reference TRBV11-3 and TRBJ1-1, reads EAGVVQSPRYKIIEKKQPVAFWCNPISGHNTLYWYLQNLGQGPELLIRYENEEAVDDSQLPKDRFSAERLKGVDSTLKIQPAELGDSAVYLCASSANTEAFFGQGTRLTVV.

This rearrangement joins TRBV5-1 to TRBJ1-2; D gene unclear. The CDR3 sequence is 13 residues long. The V and J ends lost 8 bases and 6 bases respectively, with 17 bases between them. Germline V gene data show CDR1 as SGHRS and CDR2 as YFSETQ. Here the CDR3 DNA reads TGCGCCAGTTCCCCTGTTAGAGAAAATGGCTACACCTTC. It specifies CASSPVRENGYTF.